Listed here are 30 T cell receptor beta chains from one sample, sequenced in a study of CD8 T cells in ankylosing spondylitis. One entry per CDR3 protein results from TCRdb running MiXCR on the 5' RACE reads. The sample lists about 42,000 distinct CDR3 sequences; 4% were seen once. The sequencing input was blood, either unsorted or a sorted T cell fraction (not recorded which). All receptors derive from a female donor with ankylosing spondylitis or in good health (not recorded which).

This clonotype was counted at least ten times. This chain uses TRBV9 with TRBJ2-3; 12 positions match TRBD2. V was pared by 4 bases and J by 8 bases, with 11 bases of the junction left unmatched. The CDR3 spans 16 residues. Germline lookup yields CDR1 SGDLS and CDR2 YYNGEE. CDR3 DNA: TGTGCCAGCAGCTCACTAGCGGGGGGCCCTCGTGTTACGCAGTATTTT. Protein sequence: CASSSLAGGPRVTQYF.

This clonotype has a count of ten or more. The V gene is TRBV9, the J gene TRBJ2-1; TRBD2 is a possible D gene (5 bases). The CDR3 extends over 15 amino acids. V gave up 4 bases and J gave up 8 bases, with 19 bases separating them. CDR1 is SGDLS and CDR2 is YYNGEE in the germline V gene. CDR3 in amino acids: CASSSTEAAAYEQFF. DNA for the CDR3: TGTGCCAGCAGCTCGACGGAGGCCGCAGCTTATGAGCAGTTCTTC.

This clonotype was recorded many times. The chain has TRBV9 and TRBJ2-7; 11 bases map to TRBD1. J gave up 7 bases and V 3 bases, and 6 bases lay outside the gene matches. This CDR3 region has 14 residues. Germline values: CDR1 SGDLS, CDR2 YYNGEE. CDR3: CASSAGQGAWEQYF. For the CDR3, the DNA is TGTGCCAGCAGCGCAGGACAGGGGGCGTGGGAGCAGTACTTC.

This clonotype occurred many times. V gene TRBV9 combines with J gene TRBJ1-1; D perhaps matches TRBD1 (5 bases). With 2 bases removed from V and 5 bases from J, the gap between germline ends came to 16 bases. The germline CDR1 and CDR2 sequences are SGDLS and YYNGEE. The CDR3 totals 15 residues. CDR3 nucleotide sequence: TGTGCCAGCAGCGTGGAGACAGTGGGGTGGACTGAAGCTTTCTTT. Translating it yields CASSVETVGWTEAFF.

This clonotype has a count of ten or more. The chain has TRBV9 and TRBJ2-7; TRBD1 matches 7 bases. Trimming at V came to 0 bases and at J to 6 bases, leaving 9 bases not matched to a gene. The V gene's germline CDR1 is SGDLS and CDR2 YYNGEE. The CDR3 length is 15 residues. CDR3 sequence reads: CASSVEGSNRGEQYF. For the CDR3, the DNA is TGTGCCAGCAGCGTAGAAGGGTCAAACAGGGGCGAGCAGTACTTC.

To note about this clonotype: Germline and junction disagree at one end, which may indicate a read error. This chain connects TRBV9 to TRBJ2-5; TRBD2 matches 8 bases. Germline V lookup: CDR1 SGDLS, CDR2 YYNGEE. The CDR3 contains 13 residues. CDR3 in DNA: TGTGGCAGCACCCAAGCGGGGGTAGAGACCCAGAACTTC. Protein sequence: CGSTQAGVETQNF.

The chain couples TRBV9 to TRBJ2-2; D remains ambiguous. V was shortened by 1 base and J by 6 bases, with 16 bases between the two germline ends. This CDR3 contains 16 residues. Germline V gene data show CDR1 as SGDLS and CDR2 as YYNGEE. The DNA for the CDR3 is TGTGCCAGCAGCGTAAGCGCCCTCTCCATCGCCGGGGAGCTGTTTTTT. Protein sequence: CASSVSALSIAGELFF.

This clonotype appeared many times. The J gene is TRBJ1-2, the V gene TRBV9, with D possibly TRBD1 on 5 matching bases. The CDR3 loop spans 15 amino acids. Deletions cut 0 bases from V and 4 bases from J, with 13 bases between. Germline CDR1 and CDR2: SGDLS and YYNGEE. The CDR3 nucleotides read TGTGCCAGCAGCGTAGATGGGGGGGTAAGCTATGGCTACACCTTC. It codes for CASSVDGGVSYGYTF.

This clonotype showed up many times. The gene calls are TRBV9 and TRBJ1-2; D is undetermined. The CDR3 length is 11 residues. The germline gives CDR1 SGDLS, CDR2 YYNGEE. The ends were cut back, 5 bases at V and 5 bases at J, with 7 bases in the middle. The CDR3 is CASSTGYGYTF. The CDR3 DNA reads as TGTGCCAGCAGTACGGGGTATGGCTACACCTTC. The whole variable domain, filled in from reference TRBV9 and TRBJ1-2, reads DSGVTQTPKHLITATGQRVTLRCSPRSGDLSVYWYQQSLDQGLQFLIQYYNGEERAKGNILERFSAQQFPDLHSELNLSSLELGDSALYFCASSTGYGYTFGSGTRLTVV.

The table lists this clonotype with many counts. CDR3 loop: CASSLGPGGSPLHF. The DNA for the CDR3 is TGTGCCAGCAGCCTGGGACCAGGGGGTTCACCCCTCCACTTT. J is TRBJ1-6 and V is TRBV9, with 7 bases lining up with TRBD1. The CDR3 covers 14 residues. Germline V gives CDR1 SGDLS, CDR2 YYNGEE. V was clipped by 4 bases and J by 9 bases; unmatched bases: 7.

In this sample, this clonotype turned up many times. The genes are TRBV9 and TRBJ2-3; D is perhaps TRBD2 (5 bases). The germline CDR1 and CDR2 sequences are SGDLS and YYNGEE. Trimming left V 7 bases short and J 4 bases short, with 13 bases between. This CDR3 region has 13 residues. CDR3 loop: CASGRGLADTQYF. The CDR3 DNA reads as TGTGCCAGCGGGAGAGGGCTCGCAGATACGCAGTATTTT.

This clonotype was recorded at least ten times. The gene calls are TRBV9 and TRBJ2-4, with 10 bases matching TRBD2. Germline CDR1 and CDR2: SGDLS and YYNGEE. This CDR3 spans 15 amino acids. The trim removed 4 bases at V and 16 bases at J, leaving 17 bases unmatched. The CDR3 DNA sequence: TGTGCCAGCAGCCCCGCCGCTCAAGCGGGGGGGCCCTTATACTTC. It translates to CASSPAAQAGGPLYF.

This clonotype is classed as medium-sized (0.01 to 0.1%). This chain connects TRBV9 to TRBJ1-2; 7 bases fit TRBD1. There are 16 residues in the CDR3. The germline CDR1 and CDR2 sequences are SGDLS and YYNGEE. Losses at the gene ends were 0 bases for V and 4 bases for J; bases not matched to a gene: 9. Here the CDR3 reads CASSVETGPGGYGYTF. The CDR3 bases are TGTGCCAGCAGCGTAGAGACAGGGCCAGGAGGCTATGGCTACACCTTC.

This clonotype showed up many times. The genes are TRBV9 and TRBJ2-1; D is perhaps TRBD1 (6 bases). Per germline, CDR1 SGDLS and CDR2 YYNGEE. This CDR3 is built from 14 residues. V lost 4 bases and J 6 bases, leaving 14 bases between the germline ends. The CDR3 loop is CASSRPGDTNEQFF. CDR3 bases: TGTGCCAGCAGCCGTCCCGGGGACACCAATGAGCAGTTCTTC.

This clonotype was seen ten or more times. The chain carries TRBV9 and TRBJ2-3, with 8 bases matching TRBD1. Germline V gene sequence: CDR1 SGDLS, CDR2 YYNGEE. V dropped 4 bases and J dropped 3; count of bases not matched to a gene: 10. This CDR3 spans 16 amino acids. CDR3 protein: CASSFDMGTGTDTQYF. CDR3 coding DNA: TGTGCCAGCAGCTTCGACATGGGGACAGGAACAGATACGCAGTATTTT.

This clonotype was seen ten or more times. The V and J genes are TRBV9 and TRBJ2-1; 10 bases agree with TRBD1. This CDR3 contains 15 residues. The germline gives CDR1 SGDLS, CDR2 YYNGEE. Unmatched junction bases numbered 8, after V lost 4 bases and J lost 7 bases. The CDR3 reads CASSLPGQGWNEQFF. The CDR3 DNA is TGTGCCAGCAGCCTCCCGGGACAGGGGTGGAATGAGCAGTTCTTC.

This clonotype was counted a few times. J is TRBJ2-7 and V is TRBV9; the match to TRBD1 covers 9 bases. The V gene's germline CDR1 is SGDLS and CDR2 YYNGEE. Trimming removed 3 bases from V and 5 bases from J; junction bases left unmatched: 9. The CDR3 length is 15 residues. The chain's CDR3 is CASSATDRGVNEQYF. CDR3 nucleotide sequence: TGTGCCAGCAGCGCGACGGACAGGGGAGTGAACGAGCAGTACTTC. Full variable domain (remainder filled in from reference TRBV9 and TRBJ2-7): DSGVTQTPKHLITATGQRVTLRCSPRSGDLSVYWYQQSLDQGLQFLIQYYNGEERAKGNILERFSAQQFPDLHSELNLSSLELGDSALYFCASSATDRGVNEQYFGPGTRLTVT.

This clonotype appeared many times. J is TRBJ2-5 and V is TRBV9; TRBD2 matches 12 bases. This CDR3 contains 15 residues. Germline lookup yields CDR1 SGDLS and CDR2 YYNGEE. J was trimmed by 5 bases and V by 4 bases; bases with no gene match: 6. CDR3 in amino acids: CASSSLAGGRETQYF. Here the CDR3 DNA reads TGTGCCAGCAGCTCTCTAGCGGGGGGGCGGGAGACCCAGTACTTC.

This clonotype was recorded at least ten times. The chain couples TRBV9 to TRBJ2-1; possibly TRBD1 or TRBD2 for D (6 bases each). CDR1 is SGDLS and CDR2 is YYNGEE in the germline V gene. The V gene lost 0 bases and the J gene lost 5 bases, with 18 bases spanning the gap. This CDR3 comprises 17 residues. DNA of the CDR3: TGTGCCAGCAGCGTAGCCTCGGGACAAGGGGGGAACAATGAGCAGTTCTTC. As protein: CASSVASGQGGNNEQFF.

Ten or more counts support this clonotype. V gene TRBV9 combines with J gene TRBJ2-3; 7 bases align to TRBD2. CDR3 length equals 17 residues. J was trimmed by 1 base and V by 0 bases; bases with no gene match: 8. Per germline, CDR1 SGDLS and CDR2 YYNGEE. The CDR3 coding sequence is TGTGCCAGCAGCGTAGCTCTCGAGCGGGGCGGCACAGATACGCAGTATTTT. Translating gives CASSVALERGGTDTQYF.

The chain is built from TRBV9 and TRBJ2-5, with D hard to call. The CDR3 has 16 amino acids. Trimming pared 0 bases from V and 5 bases from J, leaving 17 bases between. Germline V gives CDR1 SGDLS, CDR2 YYNGEE. The CDR3 here is CASSVGSPRVLETQYF. In nucleotides, the CDR3 is TGTGCCAGCAGCGTAGGGAGCCCCCGAGTCCTGGAGACCCAGTACTTC.

This clonotype was detected many times. The chain combines TRBV9 with TRBJ1-3; D gene unclear. V was pared by 4 bases and J by 2 bases, with 13 bases between. Germline V gene lookup returns CDR1 SGDLS and CDR2 YYNGEE. The CDR3 has 15 amino acids. CDR3 protein: CASSPLVSPGNTIYF. The CDR3 DNA reads as TGTGCCAGCAGCCCTCTGGTGTCGCCTGGAAACACCATATATTTT. The complete variable domain, with remaining parts taken from reference TRBV9 and TRBJ1-3, reads DSGVTQTPKHLITATGQRVTLRCSPRSGDLSVYWYQQSLDQGLQFLIQYYNGEERAKGNILERFSAQQFPDLHSELNLSSLELGDSALYFCASSPLVSPGNTIYFGEGSWLTVV.

This clonotype was found many times. The V call is TRBV9, the J call TRBJ2-5; D is unclear. Trimming took 0 bases from V and 4 from J, leaving 7 bases between them. CDR3 length: 13 amino acids. Germline CDR1 and CDR2: SGDLS and YYNGEE. The DNA for the CDR3 is TGTGCCAGCAGCGTAGCGGCGCTAGAGACCCAGTACTTC. Its protein is CASSVAALETQYF.

The table lists this clonotype with many counts. DNA for the CDR3: TGTGCCAGCAGCGTAGGAGTTAGAATAGGGGGCACAGATACGCAGTATTTT. This gives the protein CASSVGVRIGGTDTQYF. The V and J genes are TRBV9 and TRBJ2-3, with D maybe TRBD1 (5 bases). V was shortened by 0 bases and J by 1 base, with 15 bases between the two germline ends. Germline values: CDR1 SGDLS, CDR2 YYNGEE. The CDR3 has 17 amino acids.

This clonotype was counted many times. The V and J genes are TRBV9 and TRBJ1-3, with no clear D. Looked up from germline, CDR1 is SGDLS and CDR2 is YYNGEE. The ends were cut back, 5 bases at V and 0 bases at J, with 9 bases in the middle. This CDR3 region has 14 residues. The CDR3 sequence: CASSPGFSGNTIYF. In DNA form, the CDR3 reads TGTGCCAGCAGTCCAGGATTCTCTGGAAACACCATATATTTT. The full variable domain, in which reference TRBV9 and TRBJ1-3 provide the parts outside the CDR3, is DSGVTQTPKHLITATGQRVTLRCSPRSGDLSVYWYQQSLDQGLQFLIQYYNGEERAKGNILERFSAQQFPDLHSELNLSSLELGDSALYFCASSPGFSGNTIYFGEGSWLTVV.

The sample holds many counts of this clonotype. V gene TRBV9 combines with J gene TRBJ2-5, with D unclear. CDR1 is SGDLS and CDR2 is YYNGEE in the germline V gene. The CDR3 runs 13 residues. Deletions cut 2 bases from V and 4 bases from J, with 9 bases between. The CDR3 reads CASSVGAGETQYF. The CDR3 bases are TGTGCCAGCAGCGTCGGTGCCGGAGAGACCCAGTACTTC. The variable domain in full, completed from reference TRBV9 and TRBJ2-5, reads DSGVTQTPKHLITATGQRVTLRCSPRSGDLSVYWYQQSLDQGLQFLIQYYNGEERAKGNILERFSAQQFPDLHSELNLSSLELGDSALYFCASSVGAGETQYFGPGTRLLVL.

Many counts were recorded for this clonotype. The V and J genes are TRBV4-3 and TRBJ2-7; TRBD1 might be the D (6 bases). The germline V and J ends were trimmed by 0 bases and 3 bases, with 18 bases remaining between them. The CDR3 extends over 17 amino acids. Germline V gene sequence: CDR1 LGHNA, CDR2 YSLEER. The CDR3 sequence is CASSQDISTGSFYEQYF. CDR3 DNA: TGCGCCAGCAGCCAAGATATTAGTACAGGGTCTTTCTACGAGCAGTACTTC.

This clonotype was observed at least ten times. The V and J genes are TRBV9 and TRBJ2-1, with 11 nucleotides matching TRBD1. There are 16 residues in the CDR3. V lost 3 bases to trimming and J lost 9 bases; unmatched junction nucleotides: 11. The germline CDR1 and CDR2 sequences are SGDLS and YYNGEE. The CDR3 reads CASSARTGGAGSEQFF. The CDR3 DNA reads as TGTGCCAGCAGCGCTCGGACAGGGGGCGCCGGGAGTGAGCAGTTCTTC.

This clonotype was observed many times. The chain recombines TRBV9 with TRBJ1-1; maybe TRBD1 (5 bases). V lost 2 bases and J lost 0, with 14 bases in between. CDR1 and CDR2 (germline): SGDLS, YYNGEE. CDR3 length: 16 amino acids. The CDR3 sequence: CASSVEAQGLNTEAFF. CDR3 DNA: TGTGCCAGCAGCGTTGAAGCGCAGGGATTGAACACTGAAGCTTTCTTT.

This clonotype was counted ten times or more. This chain connects TRBV9 to TRBJ1-2, with 7 bases matching TRBD1. Per germline, CDR1 SGDLS and CDR2 YYNGEE. This CDR3 is built from 13 residues. Trimming removed 9 bases from V and 6 bases from J; junction bases left unmatched: 11. CDR3 protein: CATDDRVGNGYTF. For the CDR3, the DNA is TGTGCCACCGATGACAGGGTTGGGAATGGCTACACCTTC.